The T cell receptor (beta chain) under discussion was sequenced for a study of T cell responses to AZD1222 COVID-19 vaccine. Study results and limitations: Of the AZD1222 recipients, only six were seropositive at baseline. Possibly, clonal diversity was underestimated; donors were largely white British and included more females.

Comment on this clone: Its antigen is unknown.

Per germline, CDR1 MNHNS and CDR2 SASEGT. V shed 5 bases and J shed 2 bases, with 13 bases lying between them. The CDR3 runs 14 residues. The table came from immunoSEQ multiplex PCR; TCRdb's copy has only in-frame clones and leaves some out. The repertoire has more than 150,000 clones, 85% to 90% of them found once; the top ten carry 2.5% to 3%. J is TRBJ2-7 and V is TRBV6-1; D remains unclear. The specimen was peripheral blood, collected on day 0 of MenACWY control vaccination. This TCR came from an adult in good health. CDR3 nucleotide sequence: TGTGCCAGCAGTCAGCCGGCAGGAACCTACGAGCAGTACTTC. Residues: CASSQPAGTYEQYF.